This entry features one T cell receptor (beta chain) sequence. V gave up 4 bases and J gave up 5 bases, with 12 bases separating them. The CDR3 covers 14 residues. Germline lookup yields CDR1 LNHDA and CDR2 SQIVND (reference sequence). The record originates from a study of blood T cell repertoires in COVID-19. This table comes from immunoSEQ multiplex PCR, and its TCRdb copy is limited to in-frame clones, with some not included. The sample has about 120,000 clones; more than 75% are singletons. The TCR comes from a woman in her 70s with COVID-19, enrolled during active disease. The sequenced sample consisted of peripheral blood. The rearrangement links TRBV19 to TRBJ1-5, with D possibly matching TRBD1 (6 bases). The CDR3 sequence: CASSTQGSHQPQHF. CDR3 bases: TGTGCCAGTAGTACACAGGGAAGCCATCAGCCCCAGCATTTT. The complete variable domain, with remaining parts taken from reference TRBV19 and TRBJ1-5, reads DGGITQSPKYLFRKEGQNVTLSCEQNLNHDAMYWYRQDPGQGLRLIYYSQIVNDFQKGDIAEGYSVSREKKESFPLTVTSAQKNPTAFYLCASSTQGSHQPQHFGDGTRLSIL.